The 17 T cell receptor beta chains below were found in one sample sequenced in a study of control samples from healthy donors and cancer patients. The protocol was immunoSEQ multiplex PCR, while the TCRdb copy is restricted to in-frame clones and leaves out a portion. The table records 130,000 or so clones, roughly 94% of them present only once. The specimen sequenced was blood. The receptors were gathered from a man aged 35 to 55 in good health.

The chain has TRBV7-9 and TRBJ2-5, with D possibly being TRBD1 (6 bases). Germline loops: CDR1 SEHNR, CDR2 FQNEAQ (reference sequence). With 5 bases removed from V and 4 bases from J, the gap between germline ends came to 17 bases. This CDR3 has 15 residues. The CDR3 DNA reads as TGTGCCAGCAGCGGTCTCAGGGGACCCACAGAGACCCAGTACTTC. The encoded protein is CASSGLRGPTETQYF. The full variable domain, completed using reference TRBV7-9 and TRBJ2-5, is DTGVSQNPRHKITKRGQNVTFRCDPISEHNRLYWYRQTLGQGPEFLTYFQNEAQLEKSRLLSDRFSAERPKGSFSTLEIQRTEQGDSAMYLCASSGLRGPTETQYFGPGTRLLVL.

This rearrangement joins TRBV2 to TRBJ2-7; 14 nucleotides line up with TRBD2. In germline, CDR1 is SNHLY, CDR2 FYNNEI. CDR3 length: 14 residues. After removal of 7 bases from V and 7 bases from J, the junction contained 6 bases not matched to a gene. CDR3 in amino acids: CASKAGLAGEEQYF. The CDR3 nucleotides read TGTGCCAGCAAAGCGGGACTAGCGGGGGAAGAGCAGTACTTC.

V gene TRBV28 combines with J gene TRBJ1-1; D not resolved. The germline V gene has CDR1 MDHEN and CDR2 SYDVKM. V shed 5 bases and J shed 4 bases, with 17 bases lying between them. The CDR3 sequence is 15 residues long. DNA of the CDR3: TGTGCCAGCAGTCCCCGGTCCGGCGCGGGCACTGAAGCTTTCTTT. Protein: CASSPRSGAGTEAFF.

The chain carries TRBV27 and TRBJ1-1, with D perhaps TRBD1 (5 bases). Germline CDR1 MNHEY, CDR2 SMNVEV (reference sequence). The CDR3 has 15 residues. The V and J ends lost 5 bases and 0 bases respectively, with 13 bases between them. The CDR3 DNA reads as TGTGCCAGCAGTCGCCAGGGCGTGTTGAACACTGAAGCTTTCTTT. It encodes CASSRQGVLNTEAFF.

The rearrangement uses TRBV25-1 and TRBJ1-3; tentatively, D is TRBD1 (6 bases). The length of the CDR3 is 16 residues. In germline, CDR1 is MGHDK, CDR2 SYGVNS. The V gene lost 5 bases and the J gene lost 0 bases, with 14 bases spanning the gap. CDR3 protein: CASSNPQGSSGNTIYF. The CDR3 region has the DNA TGTGCCAGCAGTAATCCACAGGGCAGCTCTGGAAACACCATATATTTT.

V and J are TRBV2 and TRBJ1-1; D unclear. Germline values: CDR1 SNHLY, CDR2 FYNNEI. The CDR3 is made up of 15 amino acids. Trimming removed 1 base from V and 0 bases from J, with 9 bases in between. DNA for the CDR3: TGTGCCAGCAGTGAAGGCGGAAGAATGAACACTGAAGCTTTCTTT. It encodes CASSEGGRMNTEAFF. Together with reference TRBV2 and TRBJ1-1, the CDR3 gives the full variable domain: EPEVTQTPSHQVTQMGQEVILRCVPISNHLYFYWYRQILGQKVEFLVSFYNNEISEKSEIFDDQFSVERPDGSNFTLKIRSTKLEDSAMYFCASSEGGRMNTEAFFGQGTRLTVV.

This sequence joins TRBV9 and TRBJ1-1; 12 bases map to TRBD1. The CDR3 covers 16 residues. Germline lookup yields CDR1 SGDLS and CDR2 YYNGEE. V was pared by 3 bases and J by 12 bases, with 15 bases of the junction left unmatched. For the CDR3, the DNA is TGTGCCAGCAGCGCCATTTCCGGGACAGGGGGCGAGTCAACTTTCTTT. Protein product: CASSAISGTGGESTFF.

The genes are TRBV6-5 and TRBJ2-5, with D possibly matching TRBD1 (7 bases). The CDR3 loop spans 13 amino acids. Per germline, CDR1 MNHEY and CDR2 SVGAGI. Trimming stripped 8 bases from V and 5 bases from J, with 15 bases between. The CDR3 region is CASSDRDWETQYF. CDR3 DNA: TGTGCCAGCTCAGACAGGGACTGGGAGACCCAGTACTTC.

This chain joins TRBV28 and TRBJ1-2; possibly TRBD1 for D (5 bases). The CDR3 contains 13 residues. The ends were cut back, 2 bases at V and 8 bases at J, with 12 bases in the middle. Looked up from germline, CDR1 is MDHEN and CDR2 is SYDVKM. CDR3 sequence reads: CASSLGGVGGYTF. Here the CDR3 DNA reads TGTGCCAGCAGTTTAGGAGGGGTGGGAGGCTACACCTTC.

The sample holds one count of this clone. The chain couples TRBV25-1 to TRBJ1-5, with 7 nucleotides matching TRBD1. This CDR3 has 12 residues. V lost 6 bases, J lost 6 bases, and 2 bases stayed unmatched. In germline, CDR1 is MGHDK, CDR2 SYGVNS. The CDR3, as DNA: TGTGCCAGCAGACAGGGGTCTCAGCCCCAGCATTTT. It is translated as CASRQGSQPQHF.

This chain joins TRBV27 and TRBJ2-1, with TRBD1 matching 9 bases. Trimming took 3 bases from V and 6 from J; bases not matched to a gene: 9. CDR1 and CDR2 (germline): MNHEY, SMNVEV (reference sequence). The CDR3 spans 16 residues. The DNA of the CDR3 is TGTGCCAGCAGTTTGTATGGACAGGGGTTGGGCAATGAGCAGTTCTTC. It is translated as CASSLYGQGLGNEQFF.

The CDR3 sequence is CATTGGGEQYF. The DNA of the CDR3 is TGTGCCACCACAGGGGGGGGCGAGCAGTACTTC. This chain connects TRBV10-3 to TRBJ2-7; the D gene is possibly TRBD1 (8 bases). In germline, CDR1 is ENHRY, CDR2 SYGVKD. Between the trimmed V and J ends, which lost 10 bases and 6 bases, there was a span of 13 bases. The CDR3 length is 11 residues.

The DNA of the CDR3 is TGCGCCAGCAGCCAAGATCCGATGAACACTGAAGCTTTCTTT. This gives the protein CASSQDPMNTEAFF. The V call is TRBV4-3, the J call TRBJ1-1; no clear D gene. Trimming stripped 0 bases from V and 0 bases from J, with 5 bases between. Germline CDR1 and CDR2: LGHNA and YSLEER. The CDR3 length is 14 residues.

This chain uses TRBV4-1 with TRBJ2-7, with D possibly TRBD2 on 6 matching bases. This CDR3 has 14 residues. Trimming took 4 bases from V and 2 from J, leaving 12 bases between them. The germline CDR1 and CDR2 sequences are MGHRA and YSYEKL. The CDR3 nucleotides are TGCGCCAGCAGCCGGATAGCGGAGACCTACGAGCAGTACTTC. Its protein is CASSRIAETYEQYF.

The rearrangement links TRBV27 to TRBJ1-5; the match to TRBD1 covers 9 bases. V lost 7 bases and J lost 4; bases outside the gene matches: 5. Germline values: CDR1 MNHEY, CDR2 SMNVEV (reference sequence). This CDR3 has 14 residues. The CDR3 region has the DNA TGTGCCAGCAAACTAGGGACAGGGAATCAGCCCCAGCATTTT. This sequence encodes CASKLGTGNQPQHF.

This chain's CDR3 is CASSVTGVANYGYTF. In nucleotides, the CDR3 is TGTGCCAGCAGCGTCACAGGGGTAGCTAACTATGGCTACACCTTC. J is TRBJ1-2 and V is TRBV9, with 7 bases fitting TRBD1. In germline, CDR1 is SGDLS, CDR2 YYNGEE. With 2 bases clipped from V and 0 bases from J, the junction kept 4 bases outside the gene matches. CDR3 size: 15 residues.

The chain's CDR3 is CASSLNAMETQYF. DNA for the CDR3: TGTGCCAGCAGCTTAAACGCTATGGAGACCCAGTACTTC. This rearrangement joins TRBV7-9 to TRBJ2-5; no clear D gene. CDR3 length: 13 amino acids. Germline values: CDR1 SEHNR, CDR2 FQNEAQ (reference sequence). Trimming cost V 2 bases and J 5 bases, with 9 bases left between them. Complete variable domain (other parts from reference TRBV7-9 and TRBJ2-5): DTGVSQNPRHKITKRGQNVTFRCDPISEHNRLYWYRQTLGQGPEFLTYFQNEAQLEKSRLLSDRFSAERPKGSFSTLEIQRTEQGDSAMYLCASSLNAMETQYFGPGTRLLVL.